Ten or more counts support the clone carrying this T cell receptor (beta chain). The target antigen is unknown. The sample is drawn from a study of T cell repertoires in cytomegalovirus infection. The overall study: In public TCR beta signatures, there were indications of both CMV infection and matching HLA type. Findings of the study overall: What dominated the ex vivo response were HLA-C-restricted CMV-specific TCR beta clonotypes.

TCRdb reprocessed the reads with MiXCR, giving one entry per CDR3 protein. The sample yields some 920,000 distinct CDR3 sequences, around a third seen once. Germline V gene sequence: CDR1 SEHNR, CDR2 FQNEAQ (reference sequence). With 6 bases removed from V and 5 bases from J, the gap between germline ends came to 10 bases. The CDR3 length is 12 residues. The V call is TRBV7-9, the J call TRBJ1-1, with D uncertain. Sequencing used cultured CD8+ T cells from PBMCs, obtained from culture after CMV antigen stimulation. This TCR was recovered from a human donor in good health (CMV status not recorded). Some clones in this sample may be carry-over from other donors' samples. DNA for the CDR3: TGTGCCAGCAGTCCAGAGGGAACTGAAGCTTTCTTT. Translating gives CASSPEGTEAFF.